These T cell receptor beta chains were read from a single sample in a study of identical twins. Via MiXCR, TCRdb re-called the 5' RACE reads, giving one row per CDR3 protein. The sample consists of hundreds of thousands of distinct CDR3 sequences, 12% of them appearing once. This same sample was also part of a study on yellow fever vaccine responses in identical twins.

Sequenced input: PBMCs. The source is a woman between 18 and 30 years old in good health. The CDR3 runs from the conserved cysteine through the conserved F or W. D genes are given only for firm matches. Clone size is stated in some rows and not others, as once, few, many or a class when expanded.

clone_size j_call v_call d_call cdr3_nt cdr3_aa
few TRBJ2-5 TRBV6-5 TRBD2 TGTGCCAGCAGTTACAGTCCAGCGGGAGGAGACGAGACCCAGTACTTC CASSYSPAGGDETQYF
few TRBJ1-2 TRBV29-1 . TGCAGCGTTCTACAGAACTCCTATGGCTACACCTTC CSVLQNSYGYTF
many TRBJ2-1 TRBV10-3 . TGTGCCATCAGTCCCTCCATTTACAATGAGCAGTTCTTC CAISPSIYNEQFF
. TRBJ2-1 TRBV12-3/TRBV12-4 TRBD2 TGTGCCAGCAGTTTAAATAGCCTAGCGGGGTGGTATGAGCAGTTCTTC CASSLNSLAGWYEQFF
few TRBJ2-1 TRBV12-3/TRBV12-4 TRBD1 TGTGCCAGCAGTAAGACAGGGAGCGAGCAGTTCTTC CASSKTGSEQFF
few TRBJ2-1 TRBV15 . TGTGCCACCAGCAGAGAGGTGGCAGTTCAGTACAATGAGCAGTTCTTC CATSREVAVQYNEQFF
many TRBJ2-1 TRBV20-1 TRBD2 TGCAGTGCTCGAGGACTAGCGGGTCTTTCGAATGAGCAGTTCTTC CSARGLAGLSNEQFF
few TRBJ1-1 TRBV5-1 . TGCGCCAGCAGCTTCGGAGAACTGAACACTGAAGCTTTCTTT CASSFGELNTEAFF
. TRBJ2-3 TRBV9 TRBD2 TGTGCCAGCAGCGTAGACCCTAGCGGGGGGGCCGTAGATACGCAGTATTTT CASSVDPSGGAVDTQYF
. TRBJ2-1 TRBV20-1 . TGCAGTGCTAGAGACCCAACAACGACTAGCAATGAGCAGTTCTTC CSARDPTTTSNEQFF
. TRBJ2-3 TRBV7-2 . TGTGCCAGCAGCGTTCAGGTGACAGATACGCAGTATTTT CASSVQVTDTQYF
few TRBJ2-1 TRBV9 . TGTGCCAGCAGCCCAAGACTAGTGGACAATGAGCAGTTCTTC CASSPRLVDNEQFF
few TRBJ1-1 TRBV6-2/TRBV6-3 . TGTGCCAGCAGTTACTTAGGGCCGGCAATCGCTGAGGCTTTCTTT CASSYLGPAIAEAFF
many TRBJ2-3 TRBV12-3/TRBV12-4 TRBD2 TGCGCCAGCAGCCCCTTAGCGGGTGCAGATACGCAGTATTTT CASSPLAGADTQYF
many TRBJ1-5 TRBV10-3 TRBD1 TGTGCCATCAGCGGGACAGGCCGGCAGCCCCAGCATTTT CAISGTGRQPQHF
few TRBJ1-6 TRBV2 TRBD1 TGTGCCACCCGTGCAGGGGGAAATGGGTCACCCCTCCACTTT CATRAGGNGSPLHF
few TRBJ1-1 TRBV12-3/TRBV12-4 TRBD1 TGTGCCAGCAGTCCCGGGCAGGGGGCAAGCACTGAAGCTTTCTTT CASSPGQGASTEAFF
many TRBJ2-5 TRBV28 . TGTGCCAGCAGTTTCATCAGCGGGTCCGGGACCCAGTACTTC CASSFISGSGTQYF
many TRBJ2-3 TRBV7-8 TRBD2 TGTGCCAGCAGCTTACACTTGGGACTAGCCTCGCAGTATTTT CASSLHLGLASQYF
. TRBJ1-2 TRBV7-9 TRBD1 TGTGCCAGCAGCTTCTGGGACAGAGCAAACTATGGCTACACCTTC CASSFWDRANYGYTF
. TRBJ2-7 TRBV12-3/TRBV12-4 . TGTGCCAGCAGTTTGGTCGACGAGCAGTACTTC CASSLVDEQYF
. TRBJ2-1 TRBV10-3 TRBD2 TGTGCCATCAGGGCGGGGGGGCGGAATGAGCAGTTCTTC CAIRAGGRNEQFF
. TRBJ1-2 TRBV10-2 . TGCGCCAGCAGTGAGTCGACAGAGGGCTACACCTTC CASSESTEGYTF
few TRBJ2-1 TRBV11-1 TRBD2 TGTGCCAGCAGCTTCACTAGCGGGAGGGGCAATGAGCAGTTCTTC CASSFTSGRGNEQFF
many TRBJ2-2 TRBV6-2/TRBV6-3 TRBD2 TGTGCCAGCAGTGGGCTAGCGGACACCGGGGAGCTGTTTTTT CASSGLADTGELFF
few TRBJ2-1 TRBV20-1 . TGCAGTGCCCACGAACCGAATTCCTACAATGAGCAGTTCTTC CSAHEPNSYNEQFF
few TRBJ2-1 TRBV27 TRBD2 TGTGCCAGCAGCCCTCCCGGAGGTAGGCTAGCGGTCTACAATGAGCAGTTCTTC CASSPPGGRLAVYNEQFF
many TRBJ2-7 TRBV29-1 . TGCAGCGTTAGGTTACAGGGCCACGAGCAGTACTTC CSVRLQGHEQYF
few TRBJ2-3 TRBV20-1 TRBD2 TGCAGTGCCCCAGGTCGACTAGCGGGAGGATTAATTAGCACAGATACGCAGTATTTT CSAPGRLAGGLISTDTQYF
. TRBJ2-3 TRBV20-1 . TGCAGTGCTAGATACCAATGGGTGGGGGGAGCCAGCACAGATACGCAGTATTTT CSARYQWVGGASTDTQYF
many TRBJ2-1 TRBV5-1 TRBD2 TGCGCCAGCAGCTTGGTGGGACTAGCGGGGCCCAACGGTTGGCAGTTCTTC CASSLVGLAGPNGWQFF
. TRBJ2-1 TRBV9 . TGTGCCAGCCTGGGGGATGAGCAGTTCTTC CASLGDEQFF